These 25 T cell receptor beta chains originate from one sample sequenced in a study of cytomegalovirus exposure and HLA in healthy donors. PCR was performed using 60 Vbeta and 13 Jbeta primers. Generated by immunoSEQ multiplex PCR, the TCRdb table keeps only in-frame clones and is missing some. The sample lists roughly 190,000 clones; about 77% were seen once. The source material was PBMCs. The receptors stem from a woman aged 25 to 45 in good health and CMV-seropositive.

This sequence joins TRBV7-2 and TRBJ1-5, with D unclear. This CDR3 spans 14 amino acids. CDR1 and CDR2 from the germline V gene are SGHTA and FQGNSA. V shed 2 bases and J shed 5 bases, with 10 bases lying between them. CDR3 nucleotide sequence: TGTGCCAGCAGCTTAAAGAGCCAGGATCAGCCCCAGCATTTT. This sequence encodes CASSLKSQDQPQHF.

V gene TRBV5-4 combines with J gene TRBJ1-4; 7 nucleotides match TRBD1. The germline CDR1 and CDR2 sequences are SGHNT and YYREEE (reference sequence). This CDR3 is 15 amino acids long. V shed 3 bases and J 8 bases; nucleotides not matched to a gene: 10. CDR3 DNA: TGTGCCAGCAGCTCCTACAGGGGAGAAGGGGAAAAACTGTTTTTT. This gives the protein CASSSYRGEGEKLFF.

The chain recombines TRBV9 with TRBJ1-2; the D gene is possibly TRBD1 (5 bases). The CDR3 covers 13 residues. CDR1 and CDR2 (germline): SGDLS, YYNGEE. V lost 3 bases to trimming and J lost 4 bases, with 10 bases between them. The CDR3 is CASSDRRSYGYTF. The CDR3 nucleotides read TGTGCCAGCAGCGACAGGAGAAGCTATGGCTACACCTTC.

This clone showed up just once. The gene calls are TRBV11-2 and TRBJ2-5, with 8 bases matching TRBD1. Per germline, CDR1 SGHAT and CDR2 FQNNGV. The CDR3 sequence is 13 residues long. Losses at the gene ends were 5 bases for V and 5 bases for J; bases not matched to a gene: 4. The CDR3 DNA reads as TGTGCCAGCAGCACGGACAGGGTTGAGACCCAGTACTTC. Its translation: CASSTDRVETQYF. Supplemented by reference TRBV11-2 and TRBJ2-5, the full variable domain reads EAGVAQSPRYKIIEKRQSVAFWCNPISGHATLYWYQQILGQGPKLLIQFQNNGVVDDSQLPKDRFSAERLKGVDSTLKIQPAKLEDSAVYLCASSTDRVETQYFGPGTRLLVL.

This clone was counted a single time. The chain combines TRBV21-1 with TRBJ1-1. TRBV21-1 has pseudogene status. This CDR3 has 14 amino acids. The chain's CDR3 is CASSRVRWLAEAFF. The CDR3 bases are TGTGCCAGCAGCAGGGTAAGATGGCTAGCTGAAGCTTTCTTT.

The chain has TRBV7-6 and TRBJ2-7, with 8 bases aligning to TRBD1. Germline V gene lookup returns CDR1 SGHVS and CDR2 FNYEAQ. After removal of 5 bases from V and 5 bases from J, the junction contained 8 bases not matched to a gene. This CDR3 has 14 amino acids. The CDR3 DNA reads TGTGCCAGCAGCCTCCAGGGACAGGTGGACGAGCAGTACTTC. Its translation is CASSLQGQVDEQYF. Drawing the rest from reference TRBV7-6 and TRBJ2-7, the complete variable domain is GAGVSQSPRYKVTKRGQDVALRCDPISGHVSLYWYRQALGQGPEFLTYFNYEAQQDKSGLPNDRFSAERPEGSISTLTIQRTEQRDSAMYRCASSLQGQVDEQYFGPGTRLTVT.

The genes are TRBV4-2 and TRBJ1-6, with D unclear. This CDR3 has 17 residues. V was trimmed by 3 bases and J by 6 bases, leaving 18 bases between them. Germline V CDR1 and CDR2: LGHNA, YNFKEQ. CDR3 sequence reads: CASSHHLQEEFNSPLHF. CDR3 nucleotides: TGTGCCAGCAGCCACCACCTCCAGGAGGAATTTAATTCACCCCTCCACTTT.

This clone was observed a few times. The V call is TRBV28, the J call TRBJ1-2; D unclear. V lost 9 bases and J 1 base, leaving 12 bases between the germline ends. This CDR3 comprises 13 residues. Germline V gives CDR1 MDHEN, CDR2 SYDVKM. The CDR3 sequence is CASSSGFNYGYTF. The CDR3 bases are TGTGCCAGTTCTTCAGGTTTTAACTATGGCTACACCTTC.

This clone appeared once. CDR3 in DNA: TGTGCCAGCAGCCAGGCGGGGGTCAGAACAGATACGCAGTATTTT. It codes for CASSQAGVRTDTQYF. This chain joins TRBV13 and TRBJ2-3, with 7 bases lining up with TRBD2. The CDR3 consists of 15 residues. Germline trimming cut 5 bases from V and 3 bases from J; bases unmatched to any gene: 8. CDR1 is PRHDT, CDR2 FYEKMQ, per germline (reference sequence). Full variable domain (remainder filled in from reference TRBV13 and TRBJ2-3): AAGVIQSPRHLIKEKRETATLKCYPIPRHDTVYWYQQGPGQDPQFLISFYEKMQSDKGSIPDRFSAQQFSDYHSELNMSSLELGDSALYFCASSQAGVRTDTQYFGPGTRLTVL.

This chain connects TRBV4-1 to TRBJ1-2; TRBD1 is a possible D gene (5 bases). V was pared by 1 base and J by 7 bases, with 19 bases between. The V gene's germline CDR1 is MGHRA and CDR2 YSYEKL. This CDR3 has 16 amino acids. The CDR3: CASSQVGGFRVSGYTF. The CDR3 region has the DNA TGCGCCAGCAGCCAAGTGGGGGGTTTCAGGGTGAGTGGCTACACCTTC.

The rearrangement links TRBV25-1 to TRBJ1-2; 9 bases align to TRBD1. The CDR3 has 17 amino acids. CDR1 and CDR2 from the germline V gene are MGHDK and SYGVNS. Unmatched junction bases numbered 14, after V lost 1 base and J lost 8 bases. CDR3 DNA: TGTGCCAGCAGTGAATCTCCCAATCACAGGGGGCGGCGGGGCTACACCTTC. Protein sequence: CASSESPNHRGRRGYTF.

The chain's CDR3 is CASSFSPYIPGTQYF. In DNA form, the CDR3 reads TGCGCCAGCAGCTTTAGCCCGTACATTCCGGGTACGCAGTATTTT. This chain joins TRBV5-1 and TRBJ2-3; D unresolved. The V end was cut by 2 bases, the J end by 8 bases, with 18 bases between. Germline V CDR1 and CDR2: SGHRS, YFSETQ. This CDR3 spans 15 amino acids.

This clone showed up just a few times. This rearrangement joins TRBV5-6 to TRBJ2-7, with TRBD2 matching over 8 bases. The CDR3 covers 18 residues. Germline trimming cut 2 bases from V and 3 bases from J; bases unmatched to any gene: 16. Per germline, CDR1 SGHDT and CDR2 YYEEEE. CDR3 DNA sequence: TGTGCCAGCAGCTTACTCAGCGGGGGTTTCACTGGTCTCTACGAGCAGTACTTC. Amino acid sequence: CASSLLSGGFTGLYEQYF.

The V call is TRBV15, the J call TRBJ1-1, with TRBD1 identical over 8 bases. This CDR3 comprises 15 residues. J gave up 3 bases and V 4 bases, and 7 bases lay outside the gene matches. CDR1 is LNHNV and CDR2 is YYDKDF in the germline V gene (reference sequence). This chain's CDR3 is CATSKLGQGYTEAFF. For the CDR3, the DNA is TGTGCCACCAGCAAACTCGGACAGGGTTACACTGAAGCTTTCTTT.

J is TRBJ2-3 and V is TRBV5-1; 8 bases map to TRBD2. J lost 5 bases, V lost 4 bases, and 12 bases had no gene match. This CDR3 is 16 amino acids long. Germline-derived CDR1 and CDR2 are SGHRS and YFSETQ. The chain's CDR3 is CASSLMSGSGEDTQYF. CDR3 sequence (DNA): TGCGCCAGCAGCCTGATGAGCGGGAGTGGCGAAGATACGCAGTATTTT.

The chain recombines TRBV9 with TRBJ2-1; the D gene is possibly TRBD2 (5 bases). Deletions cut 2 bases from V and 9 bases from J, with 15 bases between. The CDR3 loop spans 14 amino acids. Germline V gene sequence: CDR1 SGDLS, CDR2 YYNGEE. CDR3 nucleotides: TGTGCCAGCAGCGTGCGGGCCGTGGGTCTTGAGCAGTTCTTC. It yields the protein CASSVRAVGLEQFF.

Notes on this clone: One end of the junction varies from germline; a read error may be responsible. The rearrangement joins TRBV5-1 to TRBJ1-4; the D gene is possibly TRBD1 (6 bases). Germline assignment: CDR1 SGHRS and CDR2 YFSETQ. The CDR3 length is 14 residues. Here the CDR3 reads CASSLAQGLEKPFF. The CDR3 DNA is TGCGCCAGCAGCTTGGCACAGGGATTGGAAAAACCGTTTTTT.

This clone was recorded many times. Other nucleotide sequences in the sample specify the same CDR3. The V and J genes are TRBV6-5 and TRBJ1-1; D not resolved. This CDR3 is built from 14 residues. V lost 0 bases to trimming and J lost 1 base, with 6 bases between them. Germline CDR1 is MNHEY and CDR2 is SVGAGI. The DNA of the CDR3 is TGTGCCAGCAGTTACTCTACGGGGAACACTGAAGCTTTCTTT. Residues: CASSYSTGNTEAFF.

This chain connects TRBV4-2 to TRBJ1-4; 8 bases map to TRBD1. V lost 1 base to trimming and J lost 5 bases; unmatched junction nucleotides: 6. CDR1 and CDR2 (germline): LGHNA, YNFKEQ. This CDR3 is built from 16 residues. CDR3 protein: CASSQGIGQGNEKLFF. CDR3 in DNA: TGTGCCAGCAGCCAAGGGATCGGACAGGGAAATGAAAAACTGTTTTTT.

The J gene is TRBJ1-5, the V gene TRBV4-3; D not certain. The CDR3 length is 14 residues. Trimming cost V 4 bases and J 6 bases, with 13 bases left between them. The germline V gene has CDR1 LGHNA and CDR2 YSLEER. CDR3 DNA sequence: TGCGCCAGCAGCCTAAGGTACGGCGGTCAGCCCCAGCATTTT. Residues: CASSLRYGGQPQHF.

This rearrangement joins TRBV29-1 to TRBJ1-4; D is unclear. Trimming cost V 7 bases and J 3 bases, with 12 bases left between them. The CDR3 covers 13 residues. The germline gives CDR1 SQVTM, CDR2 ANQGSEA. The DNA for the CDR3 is TGCAGCGCAAGAGGGTTTCCTAATGAAAAACTGTTTTTT. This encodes CSARGFPNEKLFF.

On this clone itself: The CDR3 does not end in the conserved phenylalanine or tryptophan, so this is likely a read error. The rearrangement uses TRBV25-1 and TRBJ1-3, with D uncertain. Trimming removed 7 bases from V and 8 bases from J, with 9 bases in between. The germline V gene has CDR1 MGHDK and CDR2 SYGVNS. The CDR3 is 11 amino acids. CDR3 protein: CASTTSDTIYS. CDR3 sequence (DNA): TGTGCCAGCACCACGTCGGACACCATATATTCT.

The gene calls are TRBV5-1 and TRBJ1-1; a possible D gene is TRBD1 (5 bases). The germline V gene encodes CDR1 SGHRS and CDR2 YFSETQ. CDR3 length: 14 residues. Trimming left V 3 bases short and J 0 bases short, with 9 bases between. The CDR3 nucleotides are TGCGCCAGCAGCTCACAGGCATTGAACACTGAAGCTTTCTTT. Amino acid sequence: CASSSQALNTEAFF.

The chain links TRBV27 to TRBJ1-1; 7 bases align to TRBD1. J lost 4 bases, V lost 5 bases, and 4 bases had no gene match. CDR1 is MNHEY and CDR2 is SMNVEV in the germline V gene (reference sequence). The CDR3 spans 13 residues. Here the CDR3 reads CASSRQGRTEAFF. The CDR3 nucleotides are TGTGCCAGCAGTCGACAGGGACGCACTGAAGCTTTCTTT.

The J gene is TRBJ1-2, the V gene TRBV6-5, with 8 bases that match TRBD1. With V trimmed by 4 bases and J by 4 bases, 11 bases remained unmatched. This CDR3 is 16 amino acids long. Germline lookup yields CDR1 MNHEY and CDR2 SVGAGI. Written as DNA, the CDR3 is TGTGCCAGCAGTTTGAACGCAGGGGGCTTAGGCTATGGCTACACCTTC. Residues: CASSLNAGGLGYGYTF.